This T cell receptor (beta chain) was identified during a study of human T cells and chemical hapten exposure. As for this clonotype: The target antigen is unknown.

The library gave individual cDNA molecules unique molecular identifiers. Original data processing: Samples contained a median of roughly 99,000 TCRs, with a range of about 20,000 to 750,000. TCRdb re-analysed the RACE reads in MiXCR, keeping a single row per CDR3 protein. These V and J calls derive from TCRdb rather than the authors' analysis. Of roughly 46,000 distinct CDR3 sequences in the sample, nearly 4.5% were seen once. Findings and caveats of the study: Following DPC sensitization, TCRs present above 1 in 1000 frequency showed no change.

The time point: healthy volunteer bleed at 2 weeks. The starting material, unfractionated whole blood, was used for total RNA extraction. The sequencing sample was made of whole blood. The receptor was derived from a human donor in good health. Some clones in this sample may be carry-over from other donors' samples.

The CDR3 DNA reads as TGTGCCAGTACCCAACAAGGTTCCTACAATGAGCAGTTCTTC. Its translation is CASTQQGSYNEQFF. The chain has TRBV19 and TRBJ2-1, with D uncertain. The CDR3 loop spans 14 amino acids. Trimming removed 7 bases from V and 1 base from J, with 11 bases in between. From germline, CDR1 is LNHDA and CDR2 SQIVND (reference sequence).